What follows are 4 T cell receptor beta chains derived from one specimen sequenced in a study of blood T cell repertoires in COVID-19. The method was immunoSEQ multiplex PCR; TCRdb's version includes in-frame clones alone and lacks a portion of them. The profile shows approximately 160,000 clones, around 82% of them singletons. The sequencing input was peripheral blood. These receptors all come from a man in his sixties who had recovered from COVID-19.

The V and J genes are TRBV10-3 and TRBJ2-1; 7 nucleotides match TRBD1. Unmatched junction bases numbered 11, after V lost 7 bases and J lost 8 bases. The CDR3 covers 14 residues. The germline V gene has CDR1 ENHRY and CDR2 SYGVKD. CDR3 sequence (DNA): TGTGCCATCAACCCGGGACAGCTGGGGGATGAGCAGTTCTTC. It encodes CAINPGQLGDEQFF.

This clone was detected only a few times. The chain recombines TRBV5-6 with TRBJ1-3; 9 nucleotides align to TRBD1. This CDR3 region has 15 residues. The germline V gene encodes CDR1 SGHDT and CDR2 YYEEEE. The V gene end was trimmed by 3 bases and the J gene end by 4 bases; junction bases not matched to a gene: 5. CDR3 in amino acids: CASSSLTGGGNTIYF. The CDR3 nucleotides are TGTGCCAGCAGCTCCTTGACAGGGGGAGGAAACACCATATATTTT.

The chain recombines TRBV27 with TRBJ2-3; D gene unclear. Per germline, CDR1 MNHEY and CDR2 SMNVEV (reference sequence). CDR3 length equals 16 residues. V gave up 1 base and J gave up 3 bases, with 14 bases separating them. CDR3 bases: TGTGCCAGCAGTTTATACTCGGCTTGGAGAACAGATACGCAGTATTTT. Its protein is CASSLYSAWRTDTQYF.

As to this clone: The junction differs from germline at one of its ends, possibly a read error. The chain links TRBV6-2 or TRBV6-3 to TRBJ1-1; 8 nucleotides line up with TRBD1. This CDR3 is built from 15 residues. The germline CDR1 and CDR2 sequences are MNHEY and SVGEGT. The chain's CDR3 is CASTYGGTGNTEAFF. CDR3 nucleotide sequence: TGTGCCAGCACTTACGGAGGGACAGGGAACACTGAAGCTTTCTTT.